This T cell receptor beta chain was captured in a study of Ad26.COV2.S vaccination and SARS-CoV-2 variants. General study points: Vaccinated and placebo-treated recipients had similar non-spike TCR breadth.

Only in-frame clones appear in the TCRdb table, and some are missing; sequencing was by immunoSEQ multiplex PCR. The table shows approximately 350,000 clones, with roughly 85% occurring only once. The CDR3 sequence is 13 residues long. V dropped 6 bases and J dropped 4; count of bases not matched to a gene: 3. Per the germline V gene, CDR1 is MNHEY and CDR2 is SVGEGT. Regarding treatment: about 20 received Ad26.COV2.S at low or high dose, single or two shots; about five received placebo; per-sample allocation not given. Sample collection was performed on day 63 after the first vaccine or placebo injection. The donor was a Boston adult aged 18-55 years. Turning to this clone: No antigen is known for it.

The TCR sequence derives from a person between 18 and 65 years old who received the Ad26.COV2.S COVID-19 vaccine or a placebo. This specimen consisted of peripheral blood, obtained in a trial of Ad26.COV2.S vaccine versus placebo. The V gene is TRBV6-2 or TRBV6-3, the J gene TRBJ1-2, with 9 nucleotides matching TRBD1. The CDR3 DNA sequence: TGTGCCAGCAGCCGGACAGGGGTCTATGGCTACACCTTC. Translating gives CASSRTGVYGYTF.